This T cell receptor (beta chain) was obtained from a study of regulatory T cells in long-lasting Graves disease. Arm-PCR of CDR3 regions and iRepertoire HTBI primers were used to build TCR beta libraries. TCRdb independently ran MiXCR on the multiplex PCR reads; one entry per CDR3 protein. The profile shows over 350,000 distinct CDR3 sequences, around 21% of them singletons. The time point is: persistent/refractory GD, antithyroid drugs over 5 years with positive TRAb. Following extraction of RNA from PBMCs, that RNA was used to make the TCR library. The V gene lost 2 bases and the J gene lost 5 bases, with 11 bases spanning the gap. Germline CDR1 reads SGHRS; CDR2 reads YFSETQ. The CDR3 contains 14 residues.

The specimen comprised peripheral blood mononuclear cells (PBMCs), sampled when the disease was refractory, from a patient treated with antithyroid drugs. The TCR originated in a female donor with Graves disease. The chain links TRBV5-1 to TRBJ2-1; no firm D call. CDR3 amino acids: CASSFGWLNNEQFF. As DNA, the CDR3 is TGCGCCAGCAGCTTTGGATGGCTAAACAATGAGCAGTTCTTC.